This T cell receptor beta chain emerged from a study of control samples from healthy donors and cancer patients. V lost 1 base and J lost 2, with 11 bases in between. The CDR3 length is 15 residues. Looked up from germline, CDR1 is KGHSH and CDR2 is LQKENI. This table comes from immunoSEQ multiplex PCR, and its TCRdb copy is limited to in-frame clones, with some not included. This sample has around 94,000 clones, with 80% to 95% found just once. The sequenced sample was blood. The chain is built from TRBV18 and TRBJ1-1; weak D call: TRBD1 (6 bases). The origin of this receptor is a woman in her twenties or thirties in good health. The CDR3 DNA reads as TGTGCCAGCTCACCACAGCGGGGGACAAACACTGAAGCTTTCTTT. This sequence encodes CASSPQRGTNTEAFF.